Reported below is one T cell receptor beta chain. Its antigen has not been determined. The input lacks base qualities; no much larger clone sits a single base away. The V and J ends are trimmed by 1 base and 0 bases, leaving 7 bases between them. CDR1 and CDR2 (SGHVS, FNYEAQ) derive from the germline V gene. From the cysteine up to the phenylalanine, the CDR3 has a length of 14 residues. Just the 42-base CDR3 DNA is kept, in frame starting at base 1. In light of the paper, this sample's time point label describes: peripheral blood 6 weeks after treatment start. A total of approximately 27 patients with locally advanced or metastatic urothelial carcinoma, treated at Memorial Sloan Kettering on a trial protocol, made up the cohort. Peripheral blood mononuclear cells were collected from each patient pretreatment and during treatment, giving between 1 and 8 total time points per patient. The Qiagen DNeasy Blood extraction kit was used to purify genomic DNA from total PBMCs and tumor samples. PBMCs were collected pretreatment and during treatment, and were isolated and stored as previously described.

This sample is part of a study of PD-L1 blockade in urothelial cancer (dated by TCRdb to about 2017). Describing the broader study: Every patient began therapy in the mid-2010s and was given atezolizumab 1,200 mg intravenously every 3 weeks. About nine tenths of the roughly 29 patients were identified as males with urothelial cancer of bladder origin, and a prior smoking history was reported by 18 of 29 patients. An ECOG performance status of 0 or 1 was recorded for the patients, and 0 to 3 prior chemotherapy regimens had been received by the patients. Blood samples were analyzed at two time points: 3 weeks after treatment start (second dose) and 6 weeks after treatment start. A median of 141,255 T cells and around 81,000 unique TCRs was obtained from blood samples, and a median clonality of roughly 0.074 was observed. The study was an exploratory multi-omic analysis of somatic, immune and clinical correlates of response to PD-L1 blockade with atezolizumab in urothelial cancer. Pretreatment tumor samples and matched peripheral blood, collected serially before and after atezolizumab treatment, underwent TCR sequencing. Durable clinical benefit was defined as progression-free survival longer than 6 months, and TCR features were also tested against progression-free and overall survival. In the same patients, pretreatment tumors underwent whole exome sequencing and RNA sequencing in addition to TCR sequencing. Fewer than ten patients reached durable clinical benefit, while 15 to 20 patients did not. Pretreatment blood TCR-seq was available for nearly 30 patients, at least one posttreatment blood collection was obtained for around 25 patients, and tumor TCR-seq was available for around 25 patients.

The full study reports these points: A pretreatment peripheral blood TCR clonality below the median was linked to improved progression-free and overall survival. Because of the small sample size (n of about 30) and the many exploratory analyses performed, the results are intended to be regarded as hypothesis-generating. Among patients with durable benefit, tumor-associated TCR clones showed greater expansion in peripheral blood 3 weeks after treatment started (n = 22, p = 0.022).

Synthetic TCR analog templates were spiked into each PCR so that absolute template abundance could be estimated from read counts. TCRbeta CDR3 regions were amplified from genomic DNA with bias-controlled V and J gene primers using the immunoSEQ assay. Rearranged TCRbeta segments were sequenced at approximately 20X coverage. The study's own analysis went as follows. Clustering was used to correct sequencing errors, and CDR3s were annotated against IMGT to assign V, D and J genes. Downstream analyses used only productive TCRbeta rearrangements, leaving out any out-of-frame or stop-codon sequences. To compute clonality, Shannon entropy was normalized by the log of the number of unique productive sequences and then subtracted from one. Clones differing between time points or between blood and tumor were identified using Fisher's exact test with Benjamini-Hochberg correction, with an adjusted p below 0.01 applied as the threshold. TCRdb retrieved this table from immuneACCESS and kept in-frame rearrangements only. Not all clones are present; in checked studies, unresolved V genes account for under half, and no reason is known for the remainder. Clonal size and the V and J genes are those of that table, whereas D and trimming came from the DNA. The sample data list 95,000 to 130,000 clones, and about 89% of these were observed just once. The ten most abundant clones make up approximately 1.7% of the sample.

The receptor chain draws on TRBV7-6 and TRBJ2-7; no D segment can be confidently identified. Specimen: PBMCs, collected around atezolizumab (anti-PD-L1) treatment. This clonotype was sampled from a man between 60 and 75 years old with urothelial cancer. The DNA is TGTGCCAGCAGCTTAGACCCTAGCTCCTACGAGCAGTACTTC. This yields the protein CASSLDPSSYEQYF.